These 29 T cell receptor beta chains originate from one sample sequenced in a study of blood T cell repertoires in COVID-19. Clones were sequenced by immunoSEQ multiplex PCR, and TCRdb holds only the in-frame ones, with some missing. This table holds some 300,000 clones, 86% found once. The sequencing input was peripheral blood. Receptors originate from a woman in her 70s with COVID-19, enrolled during active disease.

This chain uses TRBV4-1 with TRBJ1-5, with D hard to call. This CDR3 is built from 16 residues. V shed 0 bases and J shed 2 bases, with 11 bases lying between them. CDR1 MGHRA and CDR2 YSYEKL come from the germline V gene. The DNA for the CDR3 is TGCGCCAGCAGCCAAGATTGGTTTCGGGGCAATCAGCCCCAGCATTTT. Amino acid sequence: CASSQDWFRGNQPQHF.

V is TRBV27 and J is TRBJ2-7, with 7 nucleotides matching TRBD1. The V gene end was trimmed by 6 bases and the J gene end by 1 base; junction bases not matched to a gene: 6. This CDR3 is built from 14 residues. CDR1 and CDR2 (germline): MNHEY, SMNVEV (reference sequence). In nucleotides, the CDR3 is TGTGCCAGCAGCCGGGGACAGTTTTCCTACGAGCAGTACTTC. Protein sequence: CASSRGQFSYEQYF.

This clone was detected once. CDR3 region: CASSIRQGRYGYTF. In DNA form, the CDR3 reads TGCGCCAGCAGCATCCGACAGGGGAGGTATGGCTACACCTTC. The V gene is TRBV5-1, the J gene TRBJ1-2, with TRBD1 matching 8 bases. The CDR3 runs 14 residues. The germline V gene has CDR1 SGHRS and CDR2 YFSETQ. The trim removed 4 bases at V and 5 bases at J, leaving 7 bases unmatched. The entire variable domain, with the rest obtained from reference TRBV5-1 and TRBJ1-2, is as follows: KAGVTQTPRYLIKTRGQQVTLSCSPISGHRSVSWYQQTPGQGLQFLFEYFSETQRNKGNFPGRFSGRQFSNSRSEMNVSTLELGDSALYLCASSIRQGRYGYTFGSGTRLTVV.

The chain employs TRBV18 and TRBJ2-2, with TRBD2 as a possible D gene (6 bases). V shed 0 bases and J shed 5 bases, with 13 bases lying between them. This CDR3 region has 16 residues. From germline, CDR1 is KGHSH and CDR2 LQKENI. In DNA form, the CDR3 reads TGTGCCAGCTCACCACCCCAGCGGGCGTCGACCGGGGAGCTGTTTTTT. Residues: CASSPPQRASTGELFF.

Only one count was recorded for this clone. The chain combines TRBV28 with TRBJ1-1, with 11 bases lining up with TRBD1. Germline CDR1 and CDR2: MDHEN and SYDVKM. V gave up 7 bases and J gave up 3 bases; unmatched junction bases: 10. The CDR3 runs 16 residues. CDR3 sequence (DNA): TGTGCCAGCACCCTTATGCCGGGACAGGGGGACACTGAAGCTTTCTTT. The encoded protein is CASTLMPGQGDTEAFF.

This clone came up once. This rearrangement joins TRBV4-1 to TRBJ1-2; D possibly corresponds to TRBD1 (6 bases). The CDR3 totals 14 residues. The germline gives CDR1 MGHRA, CDR2 YSYEKL. V was pared by 4 bases and J by 4 bases, with 13 bases between. The CDR3 reads CASSPWGTLYGYTF. CDR3 nucleotides: TGCGCCAGCAGCCCCTGGGGGACACTCTATGGCTACACCTTC.

The rearrangement uses TRBV7-5 and TRBJ1-2; TRBD1 is taken as the D call from the table, unchecked against the DNA. TRBV7-5 is an annotated pseudogene. The CDR3 length is 17 residues. For the CDR3, the DNA is TGTGCCAGAAGCTTAGCCCCGACAGGATCAGGGAAGGATGGCTACACCTTC. It specifies CARSLAPTGSGKDGYTF.

The chain carries TRBV18 and TRBJ1-2, with 8 bases lining up with TRBD1. The length of the CDR3 is 14 residues. Germline CDR1 and CDR2: KGHSH and LQKENI. V was clipped by 3 bases and J by 8 bases; unmatched bases: 8. The CDR3 bases are TGTGCCAGCTCACCGTCGACAGGGGACAGAGGCTACACCTTC. Its protein product is CASSPSTGDRGYTF.

J is TRBJ2-1 and V is TRBV10-1, with D possibly matching TRBD1 (6 bases). Germline V gives CDR1 WNHNN, CDR2 SYGVQD (reference sequence). The CDR3 sequence is 14 residues long. Trimming left V 2 bases short and J 7 bases short, with 12 bases between. CDR3 nucleotides: TGCGCCAGCAGTGAGGGGACAATTTTGAATGAGCAGTTCTTC. Encoded protein: CASSEGTILNEQFF.

CDR3 loop: CASSLGLAGPNYGYTF. The CDR3 DNA reads TGCGCCAGCAGCTTGGGGCTGGCAGGCCCTAACTATGGCTACACCTTC. This chain joins TRBV5-1 and TRBJ1-2; no firm D call. Trimming removed 0 bases at V and 0 bases at J, with 12 bases between. The V gene's germline CDR1 is SGHRS and CDR2 YFSETQ. This CDR3 is built from 16 residues.

The rearrangement uses TRBV3-1 (or the pseudogene TRBV3-2) and TRBJ2-7; 9 bases are a match to TRBD2. V lost 2 bases and J lost 3; bases outside the gene matches: 11. Germline V CDR1 and CDR2: LGHDT, YNNKEL (reference sequence). The CDR3 runs to 17 residues. The chain's CDR3 is CASSQWSSGGIYYEQYF. In DNA form, the CDR3 reads TGTGCCAGCAGCCAATGGTCAAGCGGGGGGATTTACTACGAGCAGTACTTC.

The chain combines TRBV24-1 with TRBJ1-3, with a tentative D call TRBD1 (5 bases). The germline V gene has CDR1 KGHDR and CDR2 SFDVKD. CDR3 length equals 15 residues. Trimming took 2 bases from V and 4 from J, leaving 11 bases between them. CDR3 coding DNA: TGTGCCACCAGTGATTCCAGGGCAGGGGGAAACACCATATATTTT. Protein product: CATSDSRAGGNTIYF.

This clone was observed a few times. The CDR3 coding sequence is TGTGCCAGCAGTCAGGACAGGGACCAGCCCCAGCATTTT. As protein: CASSQDRDQPQHF. The genes are TRBV2 and TRBJ1-5; 8 positions agree with TRBD1. The CDR3 has 13 amino acids. The V gene end was trimmed by 5 bases and the J gene end by 7 bases; junction bases not matched to a gene: 4. The germline CDR1 and CDR2 sequences are SNHLY and FYNNEI.

This clone was observed once. The rearrangement links TRBV4-1 to TRBJ1-3, with a weak D call TRBD1 (6 bases). The CDR3 is made up of 12 amino acids. Germline CDR1 MGHRA, CDR2 YSYEKL. With 0 bases removed from V and 13 bases from J, the gap between germline ends came to 10 bases. CDR3 in amino acids: CASSQDRTAIYF. For the CDR3, the DNA is TGCGCCAGCAGCCAAGATCGGACAGCAATATATTTT.

In this sample, this clone turned up once. The chain couples TRBV11-2 to TRBJ1-2, with a weak D call TRBD1 (6 bases). Trimming left V 3 bases short and J 4 bases short, with 12 bases between. Germline V gene lookup returns CDR1 SGHAT and CDR2 FQNNGV. The CDR3 is made up of 14 amino acids. CDR3 nucleotides: TGTGCCAGCAGCTTCTCGGGGGGCGGCTATGGCTACACCTTC. It codes for CASSFSGGGYGYTF.

V is TRBV6-2 or TRBV6-3 and J is TRBJ2-7, with D hard to call. There are 14 residues in the CDR3. CDR1 and CDR2 from the germline V gene are MNHEY and SVGEGT. V was cut by 1 base and J by 0 bases, with 7 bases left in between. CDR3 in amino acids: CASSYFRDSYEQYF. The CDR3, as DNA: TGTGCCAGCAGTTACTTTCGCGACTCCTACGAGCAGTACTTC.

This chain uses TRBV28 with TRBJ2-7; 7 bases are shared with TRBD1. From germline, CDR1 is MDHEN and CDR2 SYDVKM. V dropped 6 bases and J dropped 2; count of bases not matched to a gene: 7. This CDR3 has 14 amino acids. CDR3 amino acids: CASRVGQPPYEQYF. The DNA for the CDR3 is TGTGCCAGCAGGGTGGGACAGCCTCCCTACGAGCAGTACTTC.

V is TRBV19 and J is TRBJ2-5; 7 positions agree with TRBD2. The CDR3 spans 16 residues. Trimming removed 3 bases from V and 1 base from J; junction bases left unmatched: 8. Germline V CDR1 and CDR2: LNHDA, SQIVND (reference sequence). The CDR3 is CASSILGRGGQETQYF. For the CDR3, the DNA is TGTGCCAGTAGTATTCTCGGTCGCGGGGGCCAAGAGACCCAGTACTTC.

The chain is built from TRBV5-6 and TRBJ2-1; 8 bases agree with TRBD2. Unmatched junction bases numbered 12, after V lost 0 bases and J lost 10 bases. CDR1 and CDR2 from the germline V gene are SGHDT and YYEEEE. The CDR3 length is 16 residues. CDR3 bases: TGTGCCAGCAGCTTGGCCCCGGGAGGGGTACGGGACGAGCAGTTCTTC. It specifies CASSLAPGGVRDEQFF.

Here the CDR3 DNA reads TGTGCCAGTAGTACACGGGACAGGGGGAACGAGCAGTACTTC. Amino acid sequence: CASSTRDRGNEQYF. J is TRBJ2-7 and V is TRBV19; 11 bases fit TRBD1. The germline V gene has CDR1 LNHDA and CDR2 SQIVND (reference sequence). This CDR3 is built from 14 residues. Trimming took 4 bases from V and 5 from J; bases not matched to a gene: 4.

The J gene is TRBJ2-5, the V gene TRBV11-2; 7 bases agree with TRBD2. The V segment lost 2 bases and the J segment 5 bases; nucleotides outside the gene matches: 8. This CDR3 contains 15 residues. Germline V gene data show CDR1 as SGHAT and CDR2 as FQNNGV. The chain's CDR3 is CASSLLGGARETQYF. The CDR3 bases are TGTGCCAGCAGCTTATTGGGAGGGGCGCGGGAGACCCAGTACTTC.

V and J are TRBV4-1 and TRBJ2-5; 10 bases map to TRBD2. The junction had 16 bases not matched to a gene; V was cut back by 1 base and J by 5 bases. The CDR3 consists of 19 residues. Germline V gives CDR1 MGHRA, CDR2 YSYEKL. The CDR3 region is CASSQVSSASGGRHETQYF. CDR3 coding DNA: TGCGCCAGCAGCCAAGTAAGTTCGGCTAGCGGGGGAAGGCATGAGACCCAGTACTTC.

This clone occurred a few times. The gene calls are TRBV18 and TRBJ2-3; 11 nucleotides agree with TRBD1. V lost 3 bases, J lost 1 base, and 6 bases stayed unmatched. This CDR3 spans 17 amino acids. Germline lookup yields CDR1 KGHSH and CDR2 LQKENI. CDR3 amino acids: CASSPSPGQGGTDTQYF. The CDR3 DNA follows: TGTGCCAGCTCACCTTCTCCGGGACAGGGGGGCACAGATACGCAGTATTTT.

The J gene is TRBJ1-2, the V gene TRBV19, with TRBD1 matching 7 bases. This CDR3 spans 15 amino acids. J gave up 0 bases and V 6 bases, and 7 bases lay outside the gene matches. Germline CDR1 reads LNHDA; CDR2 reads SQIVND (reference sequence). CDR3 bases: TGTGCCAGTAGACGAAGGGACAGTCCTAACTATGGCTACACCTTC. Protein sequence: CASRRRDSPNYGYTF.

The chain couples TRBV2 to TRBJ2-7; D is perhaps TRBD1 (6 bases). Looked up from germline, CDR1 is SNHLY and CDR2 is FYNNEI. The CDR3 sequence is 13 residues long. The V gene lost 6 bases and the J gene lost 7 bases, with 16 bases spanning the gap. In DNA, the CDR3 is TGTGCCAGCAGCGGCGGACAGTCGCGGGAGCAGTACTTC. It codes for CASSGGQSREQYF.

V and J are TRBV5-1 and TRBJ1-2, with D unresolved. The V and J ends lost 4 bases and 8 bases respectively, with 15 bases between them. The CDR3 spans 13 residues. CDR1 SGHRS and CDR2 YFSETQ come from the germline V gene. This chain's CDR3 is CASSPGVGNGYTF. The CDR3 DNA follows: TGCGCCAGCAGCCCCGGGGTAGGGAACGGCTACACCTTC.

The chain couples TRBV2 to TRBJ1-2, with 10 bases identical to TRBD1. The trim removed 5 bases at V and 3 bases at J, leaving 6 bases unmatched. Looked up from germline, CDR1 is SNHLY and CDR2 is FYNNEI. This CDR3 has 15 amino acids. The CDR3 sequence: CASSTDRGPYYGYTF. The CDR3 nucleotides are TGTGCCAGCAGTACCGACAGGGGGCCCTACTATGGCTACACCTTC. The whole variable domain, filled in from reference TRBV2 and TRBJ1-2, reads EPEVTQTPSHQVTQMGQEVILRCVPISNHLYFYWYRQILGQKVEFLVSFYNNEISEKSEIFDDQFSVERPDGSNFTLKIRSTKLEDSAMYFCASSTDRGPYYGYTFGSGTRLTVV.

V gene TRBV3-1 (or the pseudogene TRBV3-2) combines with J gene TRBJ1-1, with 8 bases lining up with TRBD1. CDR1 is LGHDT and CDR2 is YNNKEL in the germline V gene (reference sequence). The CDR3 loop spans 16 amino acids. With 0 bases clipped from V and 10 bases from J, the junction kept 13 bases outside the gene matches. The CDR3 DNA reads TGTGCCAGCAGCCAAGATCCACAGGGGGTGCCAGCTGGAGCTTTCTTT. The encoded protein is CASSQDPQGVPAGAFF.

The count of this clone is one. The V gene is TRBV30, the J gene TRBJ2-7, with D possibly TRBD1 on 6 matching bases. The CDR3 has 15 amino acids. V lost 0 bases and J 3 bases, leaving 15 bases between the germline ends. Germline V gene lookup returns CDR1 GTSNPN and CDR2 SVGIG (reference sequence). For the CDR3, the DNA is TGTGCCTGGAGTGTAAGGGGACACGTTCACTACGAGCAGTACTTC. This translates into CAWSVRGHVHYEQYF.